These 2 T cell receptor beta chains share one sample of origin, sequenced in a study of cytomegalovirus exposure and HLA in healthy donors (dated by TCRdb to about 2017). The library relied on the immunoSEQ multiplex PCR assay. The multiplex PCR relied on a mix of 60 forward primers for TCR Vbeta segments and 13 reverse primers for TCR Jbeta segments. The table comes from immuneACCESS by way of TCRdb, which keeps in-frame sequences with V and J called. Part of the clones is missing from these tables; in studies checked, under half for an unresolved V gene and the rest for unknown reasons. In this sample the table shows about 160,000 clones, about 77% of which occur a single time. The ten largest clones take up about 1.3% of the sample. Sequencing used PBMCs. Every receptor here comes from a woman between 50 and 59 years old in good health and CMV-seronegative.

The chain carries TRBV6-5 and TRBJ1-1; 9 bases match TRBD1. CDR3 length: 13 amino acids. V dropped 6 bases and J dropped 3; count of bases not matched to a gene: 2. Germline values: CDR1 MNHEY, CDR2 SVGAGI. The CDR3 reads CASSRDRDTEAFF. CDR3 DNA: TGTGCCAGCAGCCGGGACAGGGACACTGAAGCTTTCTTT.

This chain connects TRBV7-9 to TRBJ2-1; the match to TRBD2 covers 13 bases. The CDR3 runs to 15 residues. Trimming removed 6 bases from V and 8 bases from J; junction bases left unmatched: 7. Looked up from germline, CDR1 is SEHNR and CDR2 is FQNEAQ (reference sequence). Here the CDR3 DNA reads TGTGCCAGCAGTTTCAGGACTAGCGGGAGCTATGAGCAGTTCTTC. Translation gives CASSFRTSGSYEQFF.